A selection of T cell receptor beta chains follows, all from one sample in a study of T cell responses to AZD1222 COVID-19 vaccine. Produced via immunoSEQ multiplex PCR; TCRdb's table is partial and in-frame only. The sample contains approximately 99,000 clones, 70% to 90% of which appear only once. The specimen was peripheral blood, collected on day 0 of AZD1222 vaccination. Receptor source: an adult in good health. The conserved cysteine and the conserved F or W are not part of the CDR3 here. A D gene is named only where the DNA matches it firmly. Not all rows give a size; the values are once, few, many and, for expanded clones, a class.

few | TRBJ1-2 | TRBV29-1 | NA | SASQGNGYT
NA | TRBJ1-3 | TRBV2 | NA | AGGQRDSGNTIY
NA | TRBJ1-3 | TRBV19 | NA | ASSASDQGGNTIY
NA | TRBJ2-1 | TRBV19 | NA | ASRPGDGYNEQF
few | TRBJ2-2 | TRBV5-1 | TRBD2 | ASSSSGVPNAGELF
NA | TRBJ2-1 | TRBV25-1 | NA | ASVLPYNNEQF
NA | TRBJ1-5 | TRBV5-1 | TRBD1 | ASRETGDSNQPQH
NA | TRBJ1-2 | TRBV30 | NA | AWTGLGGDYGYT
once | TRBJ1-5 | TRBV28 | NA | ASSTPAGTANQPQH
once | TRBJ1-3 | TRBV14 | TRBD1 | ASSPIGQALNSGNTIY
NA | TRBJ1-1 | TRBV29-1 | NA | SFEGEAMGTEAF